The TCR beta chain under discussion was sequenced for a study of shared clonotypes between healthy human individuals. Concerning this clone itself: Its antigen is currently unknown.

Regarding the study as a whole: All-four-donor shared clonotypes had higher generation probabilities than non-shared clonotypes did. The study's rarefaction showed incomplete sorted-subset sequencing despite large depth.

Deep level was the assay's run setting. Profiling relied on immunoSEQ multiplex PCR, and the TCRdb table lists in-frame clones only, not all of them. Of about 680,000 clones listed, around 90% are singletons. It was CD45RO-negative cells, positively selected for CCR7, that made up naive CD8 cells, with terminally differentiated effector memory CD45RA+ cells excluded. This TCR came from a man aged 25 to 40 in good health. Sequenced input: naive CD8+ T cells sorted from blood.

CDR3 protein: CASRWGTSDYNEQFF. In nucleotides, the CDR3 is TGTGCCAGTAGGTGGGGGACTAGCGATTACAATGAGCAGTTCTTC. The chain is built from TRBV19 and TRBJ2-1; 10 bases map to TRBD2. Per germline, CDR1 LNHDA and CDR2 SQIVND (reference sequence). The CDR3 has 15 residues. V lost 6 bases, J lost 4 bases, and 6 bases stayed unmatched.